This T cell receptor (beta chain) comes out of a study of CD8 T cells in Susac syndrome. The CDR3 totals 14 residues. Trimming took 4 bases from V and 3 from J, leaving 13 bases between them. Germline CDR1 and CDR2: MNHEY and SVGAGI. RNA amounts of roughly 0.5 to 1 ug underwent reverse transcription with random hexamers. With immunoSEQ multiplex PCR, TCR beta CDR3 was amplified across 54 Vbeta and 13 Jbeta. TCRdb analysed the immunoSEQ multiplex PCR reads with MiXCR anew, one entry per CDR3 protein. The profile covers more than 150,000 distinct CDR3 sequences, with about 92% appearing a single time and 0.065% to 0.1% taken by the ten largest.

Sequences were obtained from CD4+ T cells from PBMCs. This receptor was identified in a human donor in good health. The gene calls are TRBV6-5 and TRBJ2-7; D is unresolved. For the CDR3, the DNA is TGTGCCAGCAGTTTGACCCGCAAGGACTACGAGCAGTACTTC. Residues: CASSLTRKDYEQYF.